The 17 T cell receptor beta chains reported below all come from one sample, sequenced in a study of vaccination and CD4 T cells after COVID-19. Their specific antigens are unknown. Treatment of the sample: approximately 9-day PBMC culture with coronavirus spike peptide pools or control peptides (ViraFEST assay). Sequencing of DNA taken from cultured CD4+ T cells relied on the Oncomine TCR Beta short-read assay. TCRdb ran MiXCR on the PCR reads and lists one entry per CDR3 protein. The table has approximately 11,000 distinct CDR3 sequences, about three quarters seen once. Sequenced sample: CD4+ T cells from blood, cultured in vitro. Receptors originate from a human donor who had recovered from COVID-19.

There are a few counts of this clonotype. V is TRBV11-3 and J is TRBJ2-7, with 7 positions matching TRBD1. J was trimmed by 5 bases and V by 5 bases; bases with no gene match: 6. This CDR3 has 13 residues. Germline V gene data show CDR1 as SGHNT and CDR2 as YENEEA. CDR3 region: CASSHRQGDEQYF. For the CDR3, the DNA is TGTGCCAGCAGCCACCGACAGGGAGACGAGCAGTACTTC. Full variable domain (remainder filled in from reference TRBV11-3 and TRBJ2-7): EAGVVQSPRYKIIEKKQPVAFWCNPISGHNTLYWYLQNLGQGPELLIRYENEEAVDDSQLPKDRFSAERLKGVDSTLKIQPAELGDSAVYLCASSHRQGDEQYFGPGTRLTVT.

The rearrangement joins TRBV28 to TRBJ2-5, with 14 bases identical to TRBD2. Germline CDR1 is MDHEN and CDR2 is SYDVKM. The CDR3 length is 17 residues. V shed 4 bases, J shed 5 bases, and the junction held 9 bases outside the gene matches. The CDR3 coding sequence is TGTGCCAGCAGTTCACCCGGGACTAGCGGGAGTAGGGAGACCCAGTACTTC. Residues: CASSSPGTSGSRETQYF.

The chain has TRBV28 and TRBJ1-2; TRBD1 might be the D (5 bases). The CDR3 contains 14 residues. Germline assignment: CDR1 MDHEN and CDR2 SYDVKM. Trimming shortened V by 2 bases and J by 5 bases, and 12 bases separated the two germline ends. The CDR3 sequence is CASSLPQGWYGYTF. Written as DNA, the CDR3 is TGTGCCAGCAGTTTACCTCAGGGTTGGTATGGCTACACCTTC.

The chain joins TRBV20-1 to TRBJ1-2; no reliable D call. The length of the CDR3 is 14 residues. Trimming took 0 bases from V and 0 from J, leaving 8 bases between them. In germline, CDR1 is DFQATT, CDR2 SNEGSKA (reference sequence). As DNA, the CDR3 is TGCAGTGCTAGAGATCATCTTCCTAACTATGGCTACACCTTC. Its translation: CSARDHLPNYGYTF.

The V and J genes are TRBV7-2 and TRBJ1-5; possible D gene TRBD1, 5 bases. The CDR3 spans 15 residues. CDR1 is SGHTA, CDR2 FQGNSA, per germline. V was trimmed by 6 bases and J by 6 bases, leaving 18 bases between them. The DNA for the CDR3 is TGTGCCAGCAGGTTGGGGACCGGGGGGAGTCAGCCCCAGCATTTT. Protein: CASRLGTGGSQPQHF.

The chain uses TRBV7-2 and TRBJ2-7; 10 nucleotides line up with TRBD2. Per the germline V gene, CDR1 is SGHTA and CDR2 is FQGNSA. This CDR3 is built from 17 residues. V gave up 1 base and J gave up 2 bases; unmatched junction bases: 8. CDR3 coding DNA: TGTGCCAGCAGCTTAGTCAGCGGGAGGGCCAGGGCCTACGAGCAGTACTTC. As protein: CASSLVSGRARAYEQYF.

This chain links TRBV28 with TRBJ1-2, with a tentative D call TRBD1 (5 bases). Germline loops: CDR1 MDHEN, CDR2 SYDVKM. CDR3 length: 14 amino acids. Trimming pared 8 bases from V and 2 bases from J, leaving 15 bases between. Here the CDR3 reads CASVVVGANYGYTF. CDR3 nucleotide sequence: TGTGCCAGCGTTGTGGTCGGGGCAAACTATGGCTACACCTTC.

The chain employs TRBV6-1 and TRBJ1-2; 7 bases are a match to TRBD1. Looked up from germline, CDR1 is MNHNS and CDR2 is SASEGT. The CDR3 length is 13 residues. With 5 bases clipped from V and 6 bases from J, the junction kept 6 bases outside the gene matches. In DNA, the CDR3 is TGTGCCAGCAGTAAGACAGGGCGGCATGGCTACACCTTC. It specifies CASSKTGRHGYTF.

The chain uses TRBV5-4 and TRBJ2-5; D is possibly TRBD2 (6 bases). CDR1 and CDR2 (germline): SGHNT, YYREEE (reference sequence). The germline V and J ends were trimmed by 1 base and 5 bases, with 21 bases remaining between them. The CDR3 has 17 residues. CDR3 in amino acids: CASSLRGGGARGETQYF. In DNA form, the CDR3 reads TGTGCCAGCAGCTTGAGGGGAGGAGGAGCTCGGGGGGAGACCCAGTACTTC.

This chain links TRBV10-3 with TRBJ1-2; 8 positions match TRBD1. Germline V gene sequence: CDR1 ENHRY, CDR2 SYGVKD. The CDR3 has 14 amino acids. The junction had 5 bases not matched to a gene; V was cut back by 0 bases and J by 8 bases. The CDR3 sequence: CAISESVQGDGYTF. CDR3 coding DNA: TGTGCCATCAGTGAGTCTGTACAGGGGGACGGCTACACCTTC.

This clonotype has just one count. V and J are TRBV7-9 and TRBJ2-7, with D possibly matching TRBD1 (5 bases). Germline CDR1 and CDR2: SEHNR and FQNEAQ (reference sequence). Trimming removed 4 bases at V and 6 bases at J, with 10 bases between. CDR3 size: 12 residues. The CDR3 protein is CASSSTALEQYF. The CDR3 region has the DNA TGTGCCAGCAGCTCGACAGCCCTCGAGCAGTACTTC. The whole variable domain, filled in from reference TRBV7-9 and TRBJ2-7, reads DTGVSQNPRHKITKRGQNVTFRCDPISEHNRLYWYRQTLGQGPEFLTYFQNEAQLEKSRLLSDRFSAERPKGSFSTLEIQRTEQGDSAMYLCASSSTALEQYFGPGTRLTVT.

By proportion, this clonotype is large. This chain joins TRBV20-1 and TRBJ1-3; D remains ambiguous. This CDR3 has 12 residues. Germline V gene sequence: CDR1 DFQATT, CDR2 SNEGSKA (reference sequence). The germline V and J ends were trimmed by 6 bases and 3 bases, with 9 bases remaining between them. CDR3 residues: CSALRGGNTIYF. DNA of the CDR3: TGCAGTGCCCTCCGGGGTGGAAACACCATATATTTT.

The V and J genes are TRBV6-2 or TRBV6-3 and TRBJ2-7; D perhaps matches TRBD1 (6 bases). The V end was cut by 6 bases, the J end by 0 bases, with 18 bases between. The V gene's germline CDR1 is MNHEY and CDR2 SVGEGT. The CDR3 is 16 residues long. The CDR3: CASRFSRSRGSYEQYF. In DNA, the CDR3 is TGTGCCAGCAGATTCAGCCGGAGCAGGGGCTCCTACGAGCAGTACTTC.

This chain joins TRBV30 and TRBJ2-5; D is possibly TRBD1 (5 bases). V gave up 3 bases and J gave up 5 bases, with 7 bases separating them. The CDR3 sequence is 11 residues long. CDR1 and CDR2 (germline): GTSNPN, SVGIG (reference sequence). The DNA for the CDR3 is TGTGCCTGGAGCCACAGGGAGACCCAGTACTTC. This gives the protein CAWSHRETQYF.

The CDR3 loop reads CASKQGSSYEQYF. Here the CDR3 DNA reads TGTGCCAGCAAACAGGGTAGCTCCTACGAGCAGTACTTC. This chain uses TRBV28 with TRBJ2-7; TRBD1 might be the D (6 bases). CDR3 length: 13 amino acids. Germline V gene lookup returns CDR1 MDHEN and CDR2 SYDVKM. The V and J ends lost 7 bases and 0 bases respectively, with 10 bases between them.

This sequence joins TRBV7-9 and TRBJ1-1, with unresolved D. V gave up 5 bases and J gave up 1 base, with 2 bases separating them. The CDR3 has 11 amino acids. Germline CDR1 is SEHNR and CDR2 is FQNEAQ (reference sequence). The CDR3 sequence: CASSRNTEAFF. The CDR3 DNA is TGTGCCAGCAGCCGGAACACTGAAGCTTTCTTT. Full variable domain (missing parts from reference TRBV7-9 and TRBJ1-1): DTGVSQNPRHKITKRGQNVTFRCDPISEHNRLYWYRQTLGQGPEFLTYFQNEAQLEKSRLLSDRFSAERPKGSFSTLEIQRTEQGDSAMYLCASSRNTEAFFGQGTRLTVV.

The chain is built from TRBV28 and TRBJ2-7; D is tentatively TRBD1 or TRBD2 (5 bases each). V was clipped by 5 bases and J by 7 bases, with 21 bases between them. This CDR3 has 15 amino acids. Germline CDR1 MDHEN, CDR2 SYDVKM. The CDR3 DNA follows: TGTGCCAGCAGTAGAGATGGGACGGCCCTACGTGAGCAGTACTTC. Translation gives CASSRDGTALREQYF.